This T cell receptor beta chain was profiled in a study of blood T cell repertoires in COVID-19. Study at large: Sites across the United States, Italy and Spain contributed samples from acute and convalescent COVID-19. PBMCs, B-cell-depleted T cells, or T cells were the source of the cDNA or gDNA that made up the material.

Original analysis: Nucleated cell counts were estimated from reference gene primer amplification. Method: immunoSEQ multiplex PCR; TCRdb's copy keeps in-frame clones and lacks some. The V and J calls and the clone size are those of that table, but D and trimming were determined from the DNA. The sample has 150,000 to 200,000 clones; 81% are singletons. The source material was peripheral blood. The origin of this receptor is a man aged 55 to 70 with active or convalescent COVID-19.

In nucleotides, the CDR3 is TGTGCCAGTAGTATAGAGGGAGGGGGAGCCTACGAGCAGTACTTC. Translation: CASSIEGGGAYEQYF. The rearrangement joins TRBV19 to TRBJ2-7; a possible D gene is TRBD2 (7 bases). V was pared by 0 bases and J by 2 bases, with 11 bases between. Germline lookup yields CDR1 LNHDA and CDR2 SQIVND (reference sequence). The length of the CDR3 is 15 residues.